This TCR beta chain was captured by sequencing in a study of blood T cell repertoires in COVID-19. Germline CDR1 reads ENHRY; CDR2 reads SYGVKD. The V gene end was trimmed by 1 base and the J gene end by 5 bases; junction bases not matched to a gene: 13. The CDR3 spans 19 residues. This table comes from immunoSEQ multiplex PCR, and its TCRdb copy is limited to in-frame clones, with some not included. The top ten hold just over 1% of the sample, which has 350,000 or so clones, about 90% seen once. The sample consisted of PBMCs or T cells enriched from blood (not recorded which). The clonotype originates from a woman under 40 who had been exposed to COVID-19. The genes are TRBV10-3 and TRBJ2-1, with 11 bases fitting TRBD2. CDR3 loop: CAISEYAAYSGRGNNEQFF. In DNA form, the CDR3 reads TGTGCCATCAGTGAGTACGCAGCCTATAGCGGGAGGGGAAACAATGAGCAGTTCTTC.